This T cell receptor beta chain derives from a study of a mutant IDH1 vaccine in newly diagnosed glioma. Study in general: Earlier care involved radiotherapy, temozolomide, or both, and the majority received both. Study results and caveats: Induction of immune responses by the vaccine occurred in 93.3% of patients. Pseudoprogression appears to have had no connection to changes in top peripheral T cell clonotypes.

Clones were read by immunoSEQ multiplex PCR, and TCRdb kept only the in-frame ones, dropping some. The sample includes approximately 36,000 clones, 75% to 85% of them seen just once. The V end lost 7 bases, the J end lost 3 bases, and 19 bases lay between the germline ends. The germline CDR1 and CDR2 sequences are SNHLY and FYNNEI. The CDR3 spans 16 residues. A remark on this clone: Its antigen remains unknown.

Time point meaning: baseline, week 1 (first vaccination visit). Treatment of the sample: pre-vaccination baseline after standard-of-care therapy. The TCR originated in a man aged 40-49 years with glioma. Some clones in this sample may be carry-over from other donors' samples. This specimen consisted of PBMCs, obtained from a glioma patient treated with radiotherapy, temozolomide or both. J is TRBJ1-5 and V is TRBV2, with no clear D. The chain's CDR3 is CASTKDRSGYNQPQHF. The CDR3 DNA reads TGTGCCAGCACCAAAGACCGTTCAGGATACAATCAGCCCCAGCATTTT.